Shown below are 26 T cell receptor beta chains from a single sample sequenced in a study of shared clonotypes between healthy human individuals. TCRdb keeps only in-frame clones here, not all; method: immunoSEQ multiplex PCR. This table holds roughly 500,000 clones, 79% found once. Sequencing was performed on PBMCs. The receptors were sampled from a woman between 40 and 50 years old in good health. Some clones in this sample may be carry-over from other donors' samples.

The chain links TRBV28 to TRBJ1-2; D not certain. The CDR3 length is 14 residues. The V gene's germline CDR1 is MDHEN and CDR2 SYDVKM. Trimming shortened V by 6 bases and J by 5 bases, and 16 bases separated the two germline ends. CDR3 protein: CASRKVAATYGYTF. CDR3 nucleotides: TGTGCCAGCAGAAAAGTGGCAGCAACATATGGCTACACCTTC.

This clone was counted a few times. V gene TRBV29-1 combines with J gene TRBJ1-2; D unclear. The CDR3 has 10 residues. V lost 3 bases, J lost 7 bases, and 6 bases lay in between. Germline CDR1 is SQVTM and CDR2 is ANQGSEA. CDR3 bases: TGCAGCGTTGAGGAGGGTGGCTACACCTTC. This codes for CSVEEGGYTF.

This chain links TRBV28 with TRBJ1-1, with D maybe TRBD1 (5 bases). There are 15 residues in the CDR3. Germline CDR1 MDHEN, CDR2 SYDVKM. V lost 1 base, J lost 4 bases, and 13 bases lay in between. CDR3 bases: TGTGCCAGCAGTTTATACGAGGGACGGGGCACTGAAGCTTTCTTT. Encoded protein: CASSLYEGRGTEAFF.

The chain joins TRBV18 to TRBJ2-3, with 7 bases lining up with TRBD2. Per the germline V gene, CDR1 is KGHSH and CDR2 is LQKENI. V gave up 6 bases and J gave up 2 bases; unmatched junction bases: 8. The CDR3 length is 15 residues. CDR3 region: CASSPRGINTDTQYF. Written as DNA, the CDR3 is TGTGCCAGCTCCCCGCGGGGGATAAACACAGATACGCAGTATTTT.

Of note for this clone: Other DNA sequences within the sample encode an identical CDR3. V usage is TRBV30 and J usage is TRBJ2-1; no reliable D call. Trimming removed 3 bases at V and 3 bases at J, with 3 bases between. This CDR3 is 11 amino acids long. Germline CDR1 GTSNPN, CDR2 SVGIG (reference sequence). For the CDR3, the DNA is TGTGCCTGGAGCGACTACAATGAGCAGTTCTTC. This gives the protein CAWSDYNEQFF.

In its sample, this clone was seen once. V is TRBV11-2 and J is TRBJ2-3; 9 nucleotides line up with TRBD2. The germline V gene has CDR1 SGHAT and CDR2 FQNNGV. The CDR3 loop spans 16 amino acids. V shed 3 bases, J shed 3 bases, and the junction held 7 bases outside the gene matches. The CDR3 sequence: CASSLSSGLATDTQYF. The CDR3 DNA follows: TGTGCCAGCAGCTTGTCTTCGGGACTAGCTACAGATACGCAGTATTTT.

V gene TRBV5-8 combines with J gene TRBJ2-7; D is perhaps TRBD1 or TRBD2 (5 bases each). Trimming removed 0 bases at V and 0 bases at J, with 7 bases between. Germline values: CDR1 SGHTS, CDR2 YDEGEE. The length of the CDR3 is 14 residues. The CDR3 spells CASSLGGSSYEQYF. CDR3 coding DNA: TGTGCCAGCAGCTTGGGGGGGAGCTCCTACGAGCAGTACTTC.

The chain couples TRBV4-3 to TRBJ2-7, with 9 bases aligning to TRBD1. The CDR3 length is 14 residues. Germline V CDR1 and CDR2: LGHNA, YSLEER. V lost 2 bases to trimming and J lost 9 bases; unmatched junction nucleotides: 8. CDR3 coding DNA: TGCGCCAGCAGCCAAACCGGGACAGGGCCTGGGCAGTACTTC. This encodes CASSQTGTGPGQYF.

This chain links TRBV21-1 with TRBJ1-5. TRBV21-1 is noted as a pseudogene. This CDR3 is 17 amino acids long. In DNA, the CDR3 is TGTGCCAGCAGCAAATCCCGGCGGAGGGCTGGCAATCAGCCCCAGCATTTT. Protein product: CASSKSRRRAGNQPQHF.

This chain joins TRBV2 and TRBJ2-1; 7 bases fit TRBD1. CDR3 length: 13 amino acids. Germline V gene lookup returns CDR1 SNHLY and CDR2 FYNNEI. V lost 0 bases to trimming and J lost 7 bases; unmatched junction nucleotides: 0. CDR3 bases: TGTGCCAGCAGTGAAGCCAGGGGGAATGAGCAGTTCTTC. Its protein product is CASSEARGNEQFF.

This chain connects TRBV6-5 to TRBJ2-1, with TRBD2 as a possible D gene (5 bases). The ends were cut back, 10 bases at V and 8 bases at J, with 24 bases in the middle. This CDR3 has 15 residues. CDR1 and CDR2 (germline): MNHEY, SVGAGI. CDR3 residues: CATIARPGYGYEQFF. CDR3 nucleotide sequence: TGTGCCACCATAGCTAGGCCGGGGTATGGCTATGAGCAGTTCTTC.

CDR3 sequence reads: CASRGTYQETQYF. Here the CDR3 DNA reads TGTGCCAGCAGGGGGACCTACCAAGAGACCCAGTACTTC. The chain employs TRBV2 and TRBJ2-5, with D possibly being TRBD1 or TRBD2 (5 bases each). Trimming shortened V by 6 bases and J by 0 bases, and 8 bases separated the two germline ends. CDR3 size: 13 residues. From germline, CDR1 is SNHLY and CDR2 FYNNEI.

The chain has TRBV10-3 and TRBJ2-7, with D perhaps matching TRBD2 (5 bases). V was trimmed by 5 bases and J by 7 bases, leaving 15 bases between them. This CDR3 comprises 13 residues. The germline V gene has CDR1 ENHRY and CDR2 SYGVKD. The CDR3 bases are TGTGCCATCAGTCCTCCCCCGCCGGGGGAGCAGTACTTC. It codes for CAISPPPPGEQYF.

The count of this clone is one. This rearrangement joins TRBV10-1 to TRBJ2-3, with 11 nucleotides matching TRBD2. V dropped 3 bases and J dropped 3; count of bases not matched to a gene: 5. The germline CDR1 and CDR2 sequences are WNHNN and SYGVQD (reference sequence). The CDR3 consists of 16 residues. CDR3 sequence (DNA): TGCGCCAGCAGTGACCCGAGACTAGCGGGAACAGATACGCAGTATTTT. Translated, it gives CASSDPRLAGTDTQYF.

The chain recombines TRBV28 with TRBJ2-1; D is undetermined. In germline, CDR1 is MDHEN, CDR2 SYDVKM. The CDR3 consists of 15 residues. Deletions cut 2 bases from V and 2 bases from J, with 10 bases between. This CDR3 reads CASSLRQSAYNEQFF. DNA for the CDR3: TGTGCCAGCAGTTTACGTCAATCGGCCTACAATGAGCAGTTCTTC.

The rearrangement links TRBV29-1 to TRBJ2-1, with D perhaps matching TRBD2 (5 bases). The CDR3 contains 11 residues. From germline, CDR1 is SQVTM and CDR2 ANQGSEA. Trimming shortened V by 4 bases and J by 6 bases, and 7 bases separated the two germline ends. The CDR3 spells CSVGELNEQFF. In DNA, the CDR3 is TGCAGCGTTGGGGAGCTCAATGAGCAGTTCTTC.

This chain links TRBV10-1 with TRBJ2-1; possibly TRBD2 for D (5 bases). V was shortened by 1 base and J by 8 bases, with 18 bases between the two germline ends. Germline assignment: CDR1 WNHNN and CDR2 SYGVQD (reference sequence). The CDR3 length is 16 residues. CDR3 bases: TGCGCCAGCAGTGAGTTACAGAGAGGGCCGGTCTATGAGCAGTTCTTC. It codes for CASSELQRGPVYEQFF.

The CDR3 nucleotides read TGTGCCAGCAGCTTAGCCCCCCCGGGAGGTTATAGTGAGCAGTTCTTC. Translating gives CASSLAPPGGYSEQFF. J is TRBJ2-1 and V is TRBV7-3; 7 nucleotides line up with TRBD2. The V and J ends lost 2 bases and 9 bases, in that order; junction bases with no gene match: 13. From germline, CDR1 is SGHTA and CDR2 FQGTGA. CDR3 length: 16 amino acids.

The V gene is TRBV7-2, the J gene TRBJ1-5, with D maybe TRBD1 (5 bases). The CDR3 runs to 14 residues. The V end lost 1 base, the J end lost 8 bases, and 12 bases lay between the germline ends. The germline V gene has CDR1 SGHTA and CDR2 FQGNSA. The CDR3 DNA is TGTGCCAGCAGCTTAGAGGGGCCGCCAAAGCCCCAGCATTTT. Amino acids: CASSLEGPPKPQHF.

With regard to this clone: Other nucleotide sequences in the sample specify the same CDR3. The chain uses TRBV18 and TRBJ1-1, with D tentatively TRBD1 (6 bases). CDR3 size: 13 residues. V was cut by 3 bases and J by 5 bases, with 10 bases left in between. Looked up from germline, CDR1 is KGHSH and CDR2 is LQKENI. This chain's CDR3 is CASSPGRGTEAFF. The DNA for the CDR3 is TGTGCCAGCTCACCGGGCAGGGGAACTGAAGCTTTCTTT.

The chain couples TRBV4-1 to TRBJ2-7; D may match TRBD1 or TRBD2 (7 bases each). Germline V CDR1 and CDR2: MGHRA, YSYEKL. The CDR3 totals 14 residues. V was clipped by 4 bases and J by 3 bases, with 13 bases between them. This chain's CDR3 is CASSPSRGGYEQYF. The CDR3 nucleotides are TGCGCCAGCAGCCCGAGCAGGGGGGGCTACGAGCAGTACTTC.

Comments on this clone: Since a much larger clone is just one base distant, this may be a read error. The CDR3 DNA sequence: TGTGCCAGCAGCCCCAGCCCCTACGAGCAGTACTTC. It encodes CASSPSPYEQYF. The J gene is TRBJ2-7, the V gene TRBV14; no firm D call. The CDR3 is 12 residues long. Germline CDR1 and CDR2: SGHDN and FVKESK. V gave up 4 bases and J gave up 2 bases, with 6 bases separating them.

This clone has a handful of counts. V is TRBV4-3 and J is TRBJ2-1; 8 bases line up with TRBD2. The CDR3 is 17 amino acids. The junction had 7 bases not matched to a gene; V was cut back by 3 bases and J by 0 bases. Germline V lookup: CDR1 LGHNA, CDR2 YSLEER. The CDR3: CASSQRLAQSSYNEQFF. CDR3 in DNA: TGCGCCAGCAGCCAGAGACTAGCGCAAAGCTCCTACAATGAGCAGTTCTTC.

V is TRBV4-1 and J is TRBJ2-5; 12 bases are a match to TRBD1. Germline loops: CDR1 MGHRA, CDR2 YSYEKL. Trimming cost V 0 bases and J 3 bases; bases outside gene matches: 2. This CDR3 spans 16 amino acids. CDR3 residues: CASSQDGTGGKETQYF. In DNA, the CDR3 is TGCGCCAGCAGCCAAGATGGGACAGGGGGCAAAGAGACCCAGTACTTC.

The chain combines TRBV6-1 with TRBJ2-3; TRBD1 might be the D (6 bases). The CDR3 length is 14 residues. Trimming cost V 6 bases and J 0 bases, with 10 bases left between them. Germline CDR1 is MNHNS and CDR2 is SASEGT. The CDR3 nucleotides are TGTGCCAGCAGCAGGGGTCGAAGCACAGATACGCAGTATTTT. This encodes CASSRGRSTDTQYF.

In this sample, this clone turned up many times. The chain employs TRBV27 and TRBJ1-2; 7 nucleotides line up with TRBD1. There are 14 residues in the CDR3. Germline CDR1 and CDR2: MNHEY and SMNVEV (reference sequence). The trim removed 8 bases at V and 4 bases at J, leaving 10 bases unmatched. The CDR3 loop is CASPGDSISYGYTF. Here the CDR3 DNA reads TGTGCCAGCCCAGGGGACAGTATCAGCTATGGCTACACCTTC.